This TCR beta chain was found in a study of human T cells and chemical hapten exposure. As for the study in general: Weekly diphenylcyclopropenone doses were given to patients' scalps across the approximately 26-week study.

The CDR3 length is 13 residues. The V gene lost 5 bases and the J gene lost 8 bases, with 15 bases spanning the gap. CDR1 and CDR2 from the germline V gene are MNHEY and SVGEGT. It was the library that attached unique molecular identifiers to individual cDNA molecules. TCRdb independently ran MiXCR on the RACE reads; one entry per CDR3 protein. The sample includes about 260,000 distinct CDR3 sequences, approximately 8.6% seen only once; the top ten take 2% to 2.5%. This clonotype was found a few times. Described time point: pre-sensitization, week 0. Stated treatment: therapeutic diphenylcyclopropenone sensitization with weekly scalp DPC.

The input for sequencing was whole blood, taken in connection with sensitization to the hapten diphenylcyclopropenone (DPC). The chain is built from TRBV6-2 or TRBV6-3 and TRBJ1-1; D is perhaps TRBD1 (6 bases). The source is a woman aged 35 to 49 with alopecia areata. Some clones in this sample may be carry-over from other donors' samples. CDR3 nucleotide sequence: TGTGCCAGCAGTGAACAGGGTCCCCAAGAAGCTTTCTTT. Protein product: CASSEQGPQEAFF.